Included here is one TCR beta chain sequence, with context. Its antigen specificity is not known. No qualities accompany the bases; no much larger clone lies one base away. This specimen belongs to a study of blood T cell repertoires in COVID-19 (TCRdb year 2020). In the study overall: The collaborator samples originated in the United States, Italy and Spain and spanned the acute and convalescent phases of COVID-19. The material from the prospective study consisted of cDNA or gDNA derived from T cells, B-cell-depleted T cells, or PBMCs. The dataset comprised deeply sampled blood TCRbeta repertoires from subjects exposed to, actively infected with, or recovered from COVID-19. The repertoires were made available in a free public database intended to serve as a resource for research on the immune response to SARS-CoV-2. The samples were drawn from two sources: the first 160 participants of the ongoing ImmuneRACE study, and 1,254 subjects contributed by 6 global collaborators. The sample metadata nearly always contained a de-identified subject ID, COVID-19 status, age in years and sex. HLA class I and class II types, where available, came from metadata supplied by the sample provider rather than from assay-based typing. Beyond this particular receptor, the publication reports: How much clinical and demographic metadata was included differed by source and by participant, and the metadata was provided uncurated.

The germline V gene gives CDR1 as SGHDT and CDR2 as YYEEEE. V and J are trimmed by 0 bases and 2 bases, and the gene matches miss 5 bases of the junction. Including cysteine and phenylalanine, the CDR3 has 17 amino acids. The kept DNA is CDR3 alone, 51 bases in frame from the first base. At one collaborating source in Seattle, patients were enrolled during active infection and were followed longitudinally through the course of disease. The collaborating institutions used their own protocols to collect whole blood in K2EDTA tubes. For TCRbeta analysis, collaborators shipped samples as frozen whole blood, isolated PBMCs, or DNA extracted from either of those sample types. TCRbeta CDR3 regions were amplified from genomic DNA using the immunoSEQ Assay, a bias-controlled multiplex PCR. Processing in the source paper ran as follows. Nucleated cell counts per sample were estimated from amplification of reference gene primers within the assay. To quantify the absolute abundance of each unique TCRbeta CDR3 rearrangement, sequence reads were collapsed and filtered. Productive Simpson clonality was computed per sample as the square root of Simpson's diversity index over productive rearrangements. TCRdb took this table from immuneACCESS and kept in-frame rearrangements with V and J called. Such tables lack part of the clones; where checked against another copy, unresolved V genes explain under half of the gap, and the rest is unexplained. V, J and clone size are those of that table, while D and trimming were read from the DNA. The sample contains 90,000 or so clones, around nine tenths of them found a single time. Clones ranked in the top ten supply around 16% of the sample.

The sequence links TRBV5-6 to TRBJ1-6; 7 of the junction bases match TRBD1. Sequences were obtained from peripheral blood. This TCR derives from a woman aged 55-75 years with COVID-19, enrolled during active disease. The CDR3 loop reads CASSLAVTGTYNSPLHF. Read as DNA, the sequence is TGTGCCAGCAGCTTGGCCGTGACAGGGACCTATAATTCACCCCTCCACTTT.